These 18 T cell receptor beta chains originate from one sample sequenced in a study of long-term antiretroviral therapy in people with HIV. immunoSEQ v3.0 was run at survey level. The repertoire was sequenced with immunoSEQ multiplex PCR; TCRdb's copy has only in-frame clones and lacks some. The sample shows some 30,000 clones, roughly 85% of them seen only once. Sample: unsorted PBMCs, taken about 3.3 years after starting antiretroviral therapy. The receptors originated from a man aged 18 to 29 with HIV.

This clone has only one observation. The chain couples TRBV28 to TRBJ2-7, with 10 bases lining up with TRBD2. V lost 3 bases to trimming and J lost 1 base; unmatched junction nucleotides: 6. The V gene's germline CDR1 is MDHEN and CDR2 SYDVKM. The CDR3 is 16 residues long. The CDR3 loop is CASSFTLAGLSYEQYF. The CDR3 coding sequence is TGTGCCAGCAGTTTTACACTAGCGGGACTATCCTACGAGCAGTACTTC.

The chain combines TRBV6-1 with TRBJ2-3; the match to TRBD1 covers 7 bases. With 3 bases clipped from V and 3 bases from J, the junction kept 12 bases outside the gene matches. Germline CDR1 MNHNS, CDR2 SASEGT. The CDR3 length is 17 residues. The CDR3 DNA follows: TGTGCCAGCAGTGATGGGGACAGCGTATGGAGGACAGATACGCAGTATTTT. Encoded protein: CASSDGDSVWRTDTQYF.

The J gene is TRBJ1-2, the V gene TRBV28, with TRBD1 as a possible D gene (5 bases). The V end was cut by 10 bases, the J end by 7 bases, with 16 bases between. The CDR3 totals 12 residues. CDR1 is MDHEN, CDR2 SYDVKM, per germline. CDR3 residues: CATQGARAGYTF. The DNA for the CDR3 is TGTGCCACCCAAGGGGCTCGGGCTGGCTACACCTTC.

This clone appeared once. The V gene is TRBV28, the J gene TRBJ1-2; TRBD1 is a possible D gene (6 bases). The CDR3 covers 16 residues. The V gene's germline CDR1 is MDHEN and CDR2 SYDVKM. The V end was cut by 1 base, the J end by 0 bases, with 12 bases between. This CDR3 reads CASSLLDRTANYGYTF. The CDR3 DNA follows: TGTGCCAGCAGTTTATTAGACAGGACAGCTAACTATGGCTACACCTTC.

This chain uses TRBV4-3 with TRBJ2-1; 10 bases are shared with TRBD2. The CDR3 runs to 19 residues. The V gene end was trimmed by 0 bases and the J gene end by 0 bases; junction bases not matched to a gene: 8. Looked up from germline, CDR1 is LGHNA and CDR2 is YSLEER. In DNA form, the CDR3 reads TGCGCCAGCAGCCAAGAAGCACTAGCGGGAAGAAGCTCCTACAATGAGCAGTTCTTC. It translates to CASSQEALAGRSSYNEQFF.

The rearrangement uses TRBV5-4 and TRBJ2-7; D not certain. V lost 5 bases and J lost 7, with 19 bases in between. The CDR3 is 14 residues long. Germline V gene sequence: CDR1 SGHNT, CDR2 YYREEE (reference sequence). CDR3: CASRGRPDNGEQYF. In DNA form, the CDR3 reads TGTGCCAGCAGAGGTCGGCCCGATAATGGAGAGCAGTACTTC.

The chain couples TRBV18 to TRBJ1-3, with TRBD1 matching over 7 bases. Trimming at V came to 4 bases and at J to 0 bases, leaving 9 bases not matched to a gene. Looked up from germline, CDR1 is KGHSH and CDR2 is LQKENI. The CDR3 spans 17 residues. This CDR3 is CASSLHRGRSSGNTIYF. The DNA of the CDR3 is TGTGCCAGCTCACTACACAGGGGTCGTTCCTCTGGAAACACCATATATTTT. The complete variable domain, with remaining parts taken from reference TRBV18 and TRBJ1-3, reads NAGVMQNPRHLVRRRGQEARLRCSPMKGHSHVYWYRQLPEEGLKFMVYLQKENIIDESGMPKERFSAEFPKEGPSILRIQQVVRGDSAAYFCASSLHRGRSSGNTIYFGEGSWLTVV.

This clone was observed a single time. This CDR3 is CASSFGRFLNEQFF. The DNA of the CDR3 is TGTGCCAGCAGTTTTGGGAGATTCCTAAATGAGCAGTTCTTC. V gene TRBV27 combines with J gene TRBJ2-1, with D perhaps TRBD2 (5 bases). The germline V gene has CDR1 MNHEY and CDR2 SMNVEV (reference sequence). The CDR3 contains 14 residues. V was pared by 3 bases and J by 7 bases, with 13 bases between.

This clone was observed a handful of times. The chain carries TRBV9 and TRBJ2-7; 12 bases are a match to TRBD1. The germline CDR1 and CDR2 sequences are SGDLS and YYNGEE. The junction had 4 bases not matched to a gene; V was cut back by 0 bases and J by 6 bases. CDR3 size: 15 residues. The CDR3 here is CASSVGGTGGIEQYF. The CDR3 DNA sequence: TGTGCCAGCAGCGTAGGGGGGACAGGGGGCATCGAGCAGTACTTC.

The gene calls are TRBV5-5 and TRBJ1-3; no reliable D call. The germline V and J ends were trimmed by 0 bases and 0 bases, with 7 bases remaining between them. Looked up from germline, CDR1 is SGHKS and CDR2 is YYEKEE (reference sequence). The length of the CDR3 is 15 residues. CDR3 nucleotide sequence: TGTGCCAGCAGCTTGGTACCGGCCTCTGGAAACACCATATATTTT. This translates into CASSLVPASGNTIYF.

The V and J genes are TRBV5-5 and TRBJ2-2; unclear D gene. The CDR3 consists of 12 residues. Germline assignment: CDR1 SGHKS and CDR2 YYEKEE (reference sequence). V lost 1 base, J lost 9 bases, and 7 bases lay in between. The CDR3 here is CASSLFERELFF. The CDR3 DNA sequence: TGTGCCAGCAGCTTGTTCGAGAGGGAGCTGTTTTTT.

The rearrangement joins TRBV9 to TRBJ1-2, with D perhaps matching TRBD1 (6 bases). Per germline, CDR1 SGDLS and CDR2 YYNGEE. This CDR3 is 15 amino acids long. V shed 3 bases and J shed 4 bases, with 16 bases lying between them. CDR3 DNA: TGTGCCAGCAGCGAGGGGGGTGGGTTAGGCTATGGCTACACCTTC. Protein product: CASSEGGGLGYGYTF.

This rearrangement joins TRBV7-9 to TRBJ1-3; TRBD1 aligns across 8 bases. The CDR3 is 14 amino acids. The V segment lost 5 bases and the J segment 2 bases; nucleotides outside the gene matches: 2. Germline V CDR1 and CDR2: SEHNR, FQNEAQ (reference sequence). CDR3 amino acids: CASSLTGAGNTIYF. CDR3 sequence (DNA): TGTGCCAGCAGCCTGACAGGGGCTGGAAACACCATATATTTT.

This clone was found once. CDR3 sequence reads: CASSVDGDPGLGGYTF. In nucleotides, the CDR3 is TGTGCCAGCAGCGTAGACGGGGACCCCGGTCTCGGAGGCTACACCTTC. The chain links TRBV9 to TRBJ1-2; weak D call: TRBD1 (5 bases). The germline V gene has CDR1 SGDLS and CDR2 YYNGEE. V lost 0 bases to trimming and J lost 8 bases, with 20 bases between them. This CDR3 is 16 amino acids long.

This sequence joins TRBV19 and TRBJ1-1; D remains ambiguous. Germline V gene data show CDR1 as LNHDA and CDR2 as SQIVND (reference sequence). The CDR3 covers 13 residues. Deletions cut 3 bases from V and 2 bases from J, with 7 bases between. CDR3 DNA: TGTGCCAGTAGTATTTCAGGCAACACTGAAGCTTTCTTT. This gives the protein CASSISGNTEAFF.

Details on this clone: A junction boundary mismatches the germline segment, possibly from a read error. This sequence joins TRBV6-1 and TRBJ1-3, with D perhaps TRBD1 (5 bases). CDR3 size: 17 residues. Germline CDR1 and CDR2: MNHNS and SASEGT. The CDR3 DNA sequence: TGTGCCAGCAGTGAAGTTTGGCAGGGATTATCTGCAAACACCATATATTTT. This codes for CASSEVWQGLSANTIYF.

The chain carries TRBV27 and TRBJ2-7, with D tentatively TRBD1 or TRBD2 (7 bases each). The length of the CDR3 is 15 residues. The germline V gene encodes CDR1 MNHEY and CDR2 SMNVEV (reference sequence). Trimming left V 6 bases short and J 2 bases short, with 17 bases between. CDR3 in amino acids: CASRGHRGGPYEQYF. The DNA of the CDR3 is TGTGCCAGCAGGGGACACAGGGGAGGGCCCTACGAGCAGTACTTC.

The V gene is TRBV18, the J gene TRBJ1-3, with D unresolved. CDR3 size: 15 residues. V lost 0 bases and J 0 bases, leaving 6 bases between the germline ends. Germline CDR1 is KGHSH and CDR2 is LQKENI. CDR3 sequence (DNA): TGTGCCAGCTCACCACCGCTCGCCTCTGGAAACACCATATATTTT. Protein product: CASSPPLASGNTIYF.